This section outlines one T cell receptor (beta chain) sequence together with its context. What it recognizes is unknown. The data derive from a study of beta chain features in type 1 diabetes. Study information: Age and gender were similar between patients and healthy donors, as were cell yields. Study-wide results and caveats: Type 1 diabetes patients showed a moderate but significant shortening of TCRB CDR3s in all four CD4+ subsets. Fewer junction insertions and more nucleotide deletions appeared in type 1 diabetes patients.

Sorted populations all had greater than 98% purity. Expressed TCRB transcripts got sequenced, as all isolated RNA was reverse transcribed. Produced via immunoSEQ multiplex PCR; TCRdb's table is partial and in-frame only. The sample holds 93,000 or so clones, 25% to 35% seen once. The specimen was central memory CD4+ T cells from blood. This TCR derives from a woman aged 18-30 years with type 1 diabetes.

CDR3 region: CASSQEPGYNEQFF. CDR3 DNA sequence: TGCGCCAGCAGCCAAGAACCAGGATACAATGAGCAGTTCTTC. The V and J genes are TRBV4-1 and TRBJ2-1, with D unresolved. CDR3 length equals 14 residues. Germline-derived CDR1 and CDR2 are MGHRA and YSYEKL. Trimming left V 0 bases short and J 4 bases short, with 7 bases between.